The 25 T cell receptor beta chains presented below share a single source sample, sequenced in a study of radiation and T cells in renal cell carcinoma. Stated time point: blood 2 weeks post-SBRT. The treatment denotes: 15 Gy SBRT to primary tumor, nephrectomy 4 weeks later. Sequencing was performed with immunoSEQ multiplex PCR; in TCRdb, only in-frame clones are kept and a portion is missing. Of about 130,000 clones listed, approximately 85% are singletons. The input for sequencing was blood, taken from a patient whose treatment included radiotherapy and nephrectomy. The receptors stem from a man over 45 with renal cell carcinoma.

The rearrangement joins TRBV4-1 to TRBJ1-2; the D gene is possibly TRBD1 (5 bases). CDR1 is MGHRA and CDR2 is YSYEKL in the germline V gene. V gave up 6 bases and J gave up 11 bases, with 25 bases separating them. This CDR3 has 15 amino acids. The CDR3 spells CASSRQNRDTIGYTF. The CDR3 DNA reads TGCGCCAGCAGTCGACAGAACAGAGATACTATAGGTTACACCTTC.

The CDR3 region has the DNA TGTGCCGGAGGGGGGGTGAGCAATCAGCCCCAGCATTTT. Residues: CAGGGVSNQPQHF. J is TRBJ1-5 and V is TRBV6-1, with D possibly matching TRBD1 (6 bases). Germline CDR1 MNHNS, CDR2 SASEGT. This CDR3 is built from 13 residues. With 11 bases removed from V and 1 base from J, the gap between germline ends came to 12 bases.

This clone has more than one count but fewer than ten. This chain joins TRBV19 and TRBJ1-1, with D hard to call. The germline CDR1 and CDR2 sequences are LNHDA and SQIVND (reference sequence). V shed 9 bases and J shed 0 bases, with 11 bases lying between them. This CDR3 is 13 amino acids long. CDR3 sequence: CASKLGLNTEAFF. The CDR3 DNA reads as TGTGCCAGCAAGCTCGGGTTGAACACTGAAGCTTTCTTT.

This clone appeared once. This chain links TRBV2 with TRBJ2-7; TRBD1 agrees at 9 bases. This CDR3 region has 14 residues. The junction had 10 bases not matched to a gene; V was cut back by 6 bases and J by 7 bases. Germline assignment: CDR1 SNHLY and CDR2 FYNNEI. The CDR3 DNA follows: TGTGCCAGCAGCCCAAGACACAGGGGGCGGGAGCAGTACTTC. It yields the protein CASSPRHRGREQYF. Based on the CDR3 plus reference TRBV2 and TRBJ2-7, the full variable domain is EPEVTQTPSHQVTQMGQEVILRCVPISNHLYFYWYRQILGQKVEFLVSFYNNEISEKSEIFDDQFSVERPDGSNFTLKIRSTKLEDSAMYFCASSPRHRGREQYFGPGTRLTVT.

The chain combines TRBV5-1 with TRBJ2-3; 8 bases fit TRBD2. Germline CDR1 and CDR2: SGHRS and YFSETQ. Trimming took 0 bases from V and 4 from J; bases not matched to a gene: 4. This CDR3 is 15 amino acids long. The CDR3 DNA reads TGCGCCAGCAGCTTGGGACTAGCGCAATCAGATACGCAGTATTTT. Translation: CASSLGLAQSDTQYF.

The chain uses TRBV10-1 and TRBJ2-1; 7 positions agree with TRBD2. The CDR3 contains 15 residues. Losses at the gene ends were 2 bases for V and 8 bases for J; bases not matched to a gene: 9. Per germline, CDR1 WNHNN and CDR2 SYGVQD (reference sequence). The chain's CDR3 is CASSEGKREGDEQFF. The CDR3 coding sequence is TGCGCCAGCAGTGAGGGAAAGCGGGAAGGCGATGAGCAGTTCTTC.

J is TRBJ2-7 and V is TRBV19; the match to TRBD1 covers 10 bases. V dropped 4 bases and J dropped 4; count of bases not matched to a gene: 7. The CDR3 extends over 15 amino acids. The germline V gene has CDR1 LNHDA and CDR2 SQIVND (reference sequence). CDR3 coding DNA: TGTGCCAGTAGTACCACGGGACAGGGGTTGTACGAGCAGTACTTC. It is translated as CASSTTGQGLYEQYF.

The chain couples TRBV19 to TRBJ2-3; the match to TRBD1 covers 8 bases. The germline V gene encodes CDR1 LNHDA and CDR2 SQIVND (reference sequence). The junction had 4 bases not matched to a gene; V was cut back by 5 bases and J by 3 bases. This CDR3 region has 14 residues. The CDR3 DNA reads TGTGCCAGTAGTTCTGGACAGGGTACAGATACGCAGTATTTT. Amino acids: CASSSGQGTDTQYF.

The gene calls are TRBV27 and TRBJ1-5; D remains unclear. This CDR3 has 13 amino acids. Trimming took 3 bases from V and 4 from J, leaving 7 bases between them. Germline V gene data show CDR1 as MNHEY and CDR2 as SMNVEV (reference sequence). The CDR3 DNA is TGTGCCAGCAGTTTCACCGGGAATCAGCCCCAGCATTTT. Amino acids: CASSFTGNQPQHF.

V is TRBV5-1 and J is TRBJ2-5; the match to TRBD1 covers 8 bases. V was pared by 5 bases and J by 3 bases, with 3 bases of the junction left unmatched. CDR3 size: 13 residues. Germline assignment: CDR1 SGHRS and CDR2 YFSETQ. The DNA for the CDR3 is TGCGCCAGCAGTCAGGGGGCGGAAGAGACCCAGTACTTC. Protein: CASSQGAEETQYF.

The chain recombines TRBV5-1 with TRBJ1-4, with 8 bases identical to TRBD1. J gave up 6 bases and V 4 bases, and 5 bases lay outside the gene matches. Germline V gene lookup returns CDR1 SGHRS and CDR2 YFSETQ. This CDR3 comprises 14 residues. This CDR3 is CASSDDRGDEKLFF. Written as DNA, the CDR3 is TGCGCCAGCAGCGACGACAGGGGAGATGAAAAACTGTTTTTT.

V usage is TRBV5-5 and J usage is TRBJ1-5; weak D call: TRBD1 (6 bases). Germline V gene data show CDR1 as SGHKS and CDR2 as YYEKEE (reference sequence). Trimming shortened V by 1 base and J by 5 bases, and 19 bases separated the two germline ends. CDR3 length: 17 amino acids. The chain's CDR3 is CASSLSVDRSGHQPQHF. The CDR3 nucleotides are TGTGCCAGCAGCTTGAGTGTTGACAGGTCCGGTCATCAGCCCCAGCATTTT.

CDR3 DNA sequence: TGCGCCAGCAGCTTATGGACAGGGGAGGATGGCTACACCTTC. Amino acids: CASSLWTGEDGYTF. The rearrangement uses TRBV5-1 and TRBJ1-2; 9 nucleotides line up with TRBD1. This CDR3 comprises 14 residues. The V and J ends lost 2 bases and 6 bases, in that order; junction bases with no gene match: 5. Germline V gene sequence: CDR1 SGHRS, CDR2 YFSETQ.

V usage is TRBV4-3 and J usage is TRBJ1-5; TRBD1 matches at 7 bases. The V and J ends lost 0 bases and 3 bases, in that order; junction bases with no gene match: 8. From germline, CDR1 is LGHNA and CDR2 YSLEER. The CDR3 loop spans 17 amino acids. CDR3 amino acids: CASSQDSQGQSNQPQHF. The CDR3 DNA reads TGCGCCAGCAGCCAAGATAGTCAGGGACAGTCCAATCAGCCCCAGCATTTT.

V usage is TRBV7-2 and J usage is TRBJ2-3; D gene uncertain. Trimming took 1 base from V and 4 from J, leaving 6 bases between them. CDR1 SGHTA and CDR2 FQGNSA come from the germline V gene. The CDR3 loop spans 13 amino acids. CDR3 nucleotides: TGTGCCAGCAGCTTAGGCTCTCCAGATACGCAGTATTTT. Translation gives CASSLGSPDTQYF.

The chain couples TRBV9 to TRBJ1-2, with TRBD1 matching over 7 bases. With 4 bases clipped from V and 4 bases from J, the junction kept 13 bases outside the gene matches. Germline values: CDR1 SGDLS, CDR2 YYNGEE. The CDR3 spans 16 residues. The CDR3 loop is CASSKGGDRVGYGYTF. The CDR3 nucleotides read TGTGCCAGCAGCAAGGGAGGGGACAGAGTAGGCTATGGCTACACCTTC.

The genes are TRBV2 and TRBJ2-3; 7 positions match TRBD1. Germline V lookup: CDR1 SNHLY, CDR2 FYNNEI. V lost 8 bases to trimming and J lost 3 bases; unmatched junction nucleotides: 8. The CDR3 length is 14 residues. CDR3 sequence: CASATGYSTDTQYF. Written as DNA, the CDR3 is TGTGCCAGCGCGACAGGGTACAGTACAGATACGCAGTATTTT.

The chain links TRBV7-2 to TRBJ1-4; 7 bases fit TRBD1. Germline lookup yields CDR1 SGHTA and CDR2 FQGNSA. The CDR3 contains 14 residues. The ends lost 1 base at V and 8 bases at J; junction bases unmatched: 4. The CDR3 region has the DNA TGTGCCAGCAGCTTAGGACAGGGAATCGAAAAACTGTTTTTT. It translates to CASSLGQGIEKLFF.

The genes are TRBV7-8 and TRBJ2-1; 8 nucleotides agree with TRBD2. Trimming removed 5 bases from V and 5 bases from J; junction bases left unmatched: 11. The CDR3 consists of 16 residues. Per germline, CDR1 SGHVS and CDR2 FQNEAQ. CDR3: CASSASIAGSHNEQFF. DNA of the CDR3: TGTGCCAGCAGCGCCAGTATAGCGGGATCCCACAATGAGCAGTTCTTC.

The chain combines TRBV5-4 with TRBJ2-5; D is unclear. Trimming stripped 2 bases from V and 0 bases from J, with 5 bases between. CDR1 is SGHNT and CDR2 is YYREEE in the germline V gene (reference sequence). The CDR3 spans 13 residues. CDR3 in DNA: TGTGCCAGCAGCTTTAATCACCAAGAGACCCAGTACTTC. Translated: CASSFNHQETQYF. Together with reference TRBV5-4 and TRBJ2-5, the CDR3 gives the full variable domain: ETGVTQSPTHLIKTRGQQVTLRCSSQSGHNTVSWYQQALGQGPQFIFQYYREEENGRGNFPPRFSGLQFPNYSSELNVNALELDDSALYLCASSFNHQETQYFGPGTRLLVL.

This sequence joins TRBV2 and TRBJ1-5, with 7 bases matching TRBD1. Germline V gives CDR1 SNHLY, CDR2 FYNNEI. After removal of 2 bases from V and 0 bases from J, the junction contained 4 bases not matched to a gene. The CDR3 sequence is 16 residues long. The CDR3 reads CASSELGTASNQPQHF. CDR3 DNA sequence: TGTGCCAGCAGTGAATTGGGGACAGCTAGCAATCAGCCCCAGCATTTT.

This clone was counted only a few times. V and J are TRBV28 and TRBJ2-7; 13 nucleotides agree with TRBD2. The CDR3 has 16 amino acids. Germline lookup yields CDR1 MDHEN and CDR2 SYDVKM. V shed 3 bases and J 0 bases; nucleotides not matched to a gene: 2. The CDR3 nucleotides are TGTGCCAGCAGTTTCGGGACTAGCGGGAACTCCTACGAGCAGTACTTC. Translating it yields CASSFGTSGNSYEQYF.

The chain is built from TRBV28 and TRBJ2-5; 7 bases agree with TRBD2. The CDR3 totals 16 residues. Germline V CDR1 and CDR2: MDHEN, SYDVKM. The V segment lost 6 bases and the J segment 5 bases; nucleotides outside the gene matches: 15. CDR3 in amino acids: CASSPTRVGGVETQYF. In DNA, the CDR3 is TGTGCCAGCAGCCCAACCCGGGTGGGGGGGGTTGAGACCCAGTACTTC. The whole variable domain, remainder taken from reference TRBV28 and TRBJ2-5, is DVKVTQSSRYLVKRTGEKVFLECVQDMDHENMFWYRQDPGLGLRLIYFSYDVKMKEKGDIPEGYSVSREKKERFSLILESASTNQTSMYLCASSPTRVGGVETQYFGPGTRLLVL.

The chain is built from TRBV9 and TRBJ2-7; weak D call: TRBD1 (6 bases). V was clipped by 1 base and J by 2 bases, with 13 bases between them. CDR3 length equals 15 residues. The germline gives CDR1 SGDLS, CDR2 YYNGEE. The CDR3 nucleotides are TGTGCCAGCAGCGTAACCGGGACACCAACCTACGAGCAGTACTTC. The encoded protein is CASSVTGTPTYEQYF.

This chain joins TRBV6-6 and TRBJ2-3; D is unclear. Germline V gives CDR1 MNHNY, CDR2 SVGAGI (reference sequence). The CDR3 loop spans 13 amino acids. The V end was cut by 6 bases, the J end by 4 bases, with 11 bases between. The CDR3 sequence: CASSPTGADTQYF. In nucleotides, the CDR3 is TGTGCCAGCAGCCCGACCGGTGCAGATACGCAGTATTTT.